This entry describes one T cell receptor (beta chain). Its specificity is not known. Profiling relied on immunoSEQ multiplex PCR, and the TCRdb table lists in-frame clones only, not all of them. In the table there are roughly 150,000 clones, 94% of which are singletons. In germline, CDR1 is SGHAT, CDR2 FQNNGV. V shed 5 bases and J shed 8 bases, with 24 bases lying between them. The CDR3 length is 16 residues. The entry originates in a study of cytomegalovirus exposure and HLA in healthy donors. Study outcomes and limitations: The TCR clusters that emerged in the first cohort tended, a later analysis found, to co-occur in the 120 or so validation repertoires.

The sequence was obtained from a man younger than 35 in good health and CMV-seropositive. The chain links TRBV11-2 to TRBJ1-2, with D perhaps TRBD1 (5 bases). The sequenced material came from PBMCs. Written as DNA, the CDR3 is TGTGCCAGCAGCCCGCCTCAGGGCGCCCTATCCCGGGGCTACACCTTC. Protein: CASSPPQGALSRGYTF. The full variable domain, rest sourced from reference TRBV11-2 and TRBJ1-2, is EAGVAQSPRYKIIEKRQSVAFWCNPISGHATLYWYQQILGQGPKLLIQFQNNGVVDDSQLPKDRFSAERLKGVDSTLKIQPAKLEDSAVYLCASSPPQGALSRGYTFGSGTRLTVV.